The 26 T cell receptor beta chains listed next were all sequenced from one sample in a study of blood T cell repertoires in COVID-19 (dated by TCRdb to 2019 to 2021). Library method: the immunoSEQ multiplex PCR assay. TCRdb's version of the immuneACCESS table is confined to in-frame rearrangements and falls short of the full clone set. An unresolved V gene accounts for under half of the shortfall where checked; the remainder is of unknown origin. A total of tens of thousands of clones appear in this sample, approximately 85% of them only once. The ten largest clonotypes hold approximately 7% of the sample. Sequencing was carried out using peripheral blood. The receptors come from a human donor in a cohort sampled during active COVID-19.

This chain links TRBV18 with TRBJ2-3; possibly TRBD1 for D (5 bases). Germline CDR1 is KGHSH and CDR2 is LQKENI. CDR3 length: 14 residues. Between the trimmed V and J ends, which lost 3 bases and 6 bases, there was a span of 13 bases. DNA of the CDR3: TGTGCCAGCTCACCCCTAGACAGTGCGGATACGCAGTATTTT. Its protein product is CASSPLDSADTQYF.

The chain combines TRBV7-9 with TRBJ1-2, with 7 nucleotides matching TRBD1. The germline gives CDR1 SEHNR, CDR2 FQNEAQ (reference sequence). CDR3 length: 18 residues. V trimming: 5 bases; J trimming: 0 bases; junction bases outside the gene matches: 15. The CDR3 bases are TGTGCCAGCAGCCCAAACCCGGGACAGTCATCCGCTAACTATGGCTACACCTTC. Protein sequence: CASSPNPGQSSANYGYTF. Looking up the rest from reference TRBV7-9 and TRBJ1-2 gives the full variable domain: DTGVSQNPRHKITKRGQNVTFRCDPISEHNRLYWYRQTLGQGPEFLTYFQNEAQLEKSRLLSDRFSAERPKGSFSTLEIQRTEQGDSAMYLCASSPNPGQSSANYGYTFGSGTRLTVV.

The rearrangement links TRBV5-4 to TRBJ2-1; no clear D. V was pared by 0 bases and J by 5 bases, with 9 bases between. The CDR3 length is 14 residues. CDR1 is SGHNT and CDR2 is YYREEE in the germline V gene (reference sequence). CDR3: CASSLEHTDNEQFF. In nucleotides, the CDR3 is TGTGCCAGCAGCTTGGAACATACCGACAATGAGCAGTTCTTC.

This chain joins TRBV5-1 and TRBJ2-1; D unresolved. This CDR3 has 13 residues. The V end was cut by 4 bases, the J end by 4 bases, with 9 bases between. Germline CDR1 and CDR2: SGHRS and YFSETQ. The CDR3 DNA is TGCGCCAGCAGCCCTGACGGGTACAATGAGCAGTTCTTC. Amino acids: CASSPDGYNEQFF.

The chain employs TRBV27 and TRBJ2-1, with D maybe TRBD1 (7 bases). The CDR3 length is 12 residues. Trimming stripped 6 bases from V and 8 bases from J, with 11 bases between. Germline CDR1 reads MNHEY; CDR2 reads SMNVEV (reference sequence). The CDR3 sequence is CASRDRRDEQFF. The CDR3 nucleotides are TGTGCCAGCAGGGACAGGAGGGATGAGCAGTTCTTC.

Concerning this clone itself: Distinct nucleotide sequences in the sample also encode this CDR3. The genes are TRBV9 and TRBJ2-7, with TRBD1 matching 7 bases. Losses at the gene ends were 4 bases for V and 2 bases for J; bases not matched to a gene: 6. The V gene's germline CDR1 is SGDLS and CDR2 YYNGEE. The CDR3 runs to 14 residues. The CDR3 spells CASSPLGTAYEQYF. The DNA of the CDR3 is TGTGCCAGCAGCCCCCTGGGGACAGCCTACGAGCAGTACTTC.

The genes are TRBV20-1 and TRBJ1-2; D might be TRBD1 (6 bases). The CDR3 covers 12 residues. V was cut by 3 bases and J by 8 bases, with 13 bases left in between. In germline, CDR1 is DFQATT, CDR2 SNEGSKA (reference sequence). The DNA of the CDR3 is TGCAGTGCTAGTCTGGGGACATGGGGCTACACCTTC. Its protein product is CSASLGTWGYTF.

The V gene is TRBV19, the J gene TRBJ1-1; 7 bases agree with TRBD1. Germline CDR1 reads LNHDA; CDR2 reads SQIVND (reference sequence). CDR3 length: 14 residues. After removal of 3 bases from V and 0 bases from J, the junction contained 1 base not matched to a gene. The CDR3 is CASSMGQLNTEAFF. The CDR3, as DNA: TGTGCCAGTAGTATGGGACAGTTGAACACTGAAGCTTTCTTT.

The genes are TRBV10-3 and TRBJ2-7; TRBD1 might be the D (7 bases). CDR3 length: 14 amino acids. Germline V gives CDR1 ENHRY, CDR2 SYGVKD. V was shortened by 6 bases and J by 5 bases, with 17 bases between the two germline ends. The CDR3 nucleotides are TGTGCCATCAGCCCCGGAGGGGGCCGCAACGAGCAGTACTTC. It encodes CAISPGGGRNEQYF.

The chain uses TRBV15 and TRBJ1-1; tentatively, D is TRBD1 (5 bases). The germline V and J ends were trimmed by 0 bases and 0 bases, with 14 bases remaining between them. The length of the CDR3 is 17 residues. In germline, CDR1 is LNHNV, CDR2 YYDKDF (reference sequence). CDR3 nucleotides: TGTGCCACCAGCAGAGATCGAGGGGCGGGGGTGAACACTGAAGCTTTCTTT. It yields the protein CATSRDRGAGVNTEAFF.

The gene calls are TRBV6-6 and TRBJ2-1; tentative D call: TRBD1 (6 bases). Trimming removed 5 bases at V and 5 bases at J, with 10 bases between. The germline gives CDR1 MNHNY, CDR2 SVGAGI (reference sequence). The CDR3 is made up of 13 amino acids. CDR3 coding DNA: TGTGCCAGCAGTACACAGGGCAACAATGAGCAGTTCTTC. Its protein is CASSTQGNNEQFF.

This clone was seen a handful of times. The chain carries TRBV2 and TRBJ2-3; 9 nucleotides align to TRBD1. Per germline, CDR1 SNHLY and CDR2 FYNNEI. Trimming cost V 5 bases and J 1 base; bases outside gene matches: 4. This CDR3 region has 15 residues. The CDR3 bases are TGTGCCAGCAGTCCACAGGGGGCTGGCACAGATACGCAGTATTTT. Translated: CASSPQGAGTDTQYF.

This clone was picked up one time. The rearrangement links TRBV29-1 to TRBJ1-2; 10 bases are shared with TRBD1. Germline V gene lookup returns CDR1 SQVTM and CDR2 ANQGSEA. CDR3 length equals 15 residues. Trimming removed 6 bases from V and 0 bases from J; junction bases left unmatched: 7. The DNA for the CDR3 is TGCAGCGTCCAACCGGGACAGGGGTCTAACTATGGCTACACCTTC. This gives the protein CSVQPGQGSNYGYTF.

This sequence joins TRBV6-6 and TRBJ1-3; D may be TRBD1 (5 bases). CDR1 is MNHNY, CDR2 SVGAGI, per germline (reference sequence). CDR3 length equals 11 residues. With 8 bases removed from V and 8 bases from J, the gap between germline ends came to 10 bases. The CDR3 protein is CASGHYDTIYF. The CDR3 DNA reads as TGTGCCAGCGGACACTACGACACCATATATTTT.

V gene TRBV9 combines with J gene TRBJ2-7; 9 positions agree with TRBD1. Trimming at V came to 4 bases and at J to 4 bases, leaving 6 bases not matched to a gene. CDR3 length: 14 amino acids. Germline V CDR1 and CDR2: SGDLS, YYNGEE. CDR3 in DNA: TGTGCCAGCAGCCCAGGACAGGGGTGGTACGAGCAGTACTTC. Amino acid sequence: CASSPGQGWYEQYF.

The genes are TRBV9 and TRBJ1-2; a possible D gene is TRBD1 (5 bases). Germline V CDR1 and CDR2: SGDLS, YYNGEE. This CDR3 region has 13 residues. Deletions cut 4 bases from V and 3 bases from J, with 10 bases between. The CDR3 DNA is TGTGCCAGCAGCCAAGGACACGACTATGGCTACACCTTC. Its translation: CASSQGHDYGYTF. The whole variable domain, remainder taken from reference TRBV9 and TRBJ1-2, is DSGVTQTPKHLITATGQRVTLRCSPRSGDLSVYWYQQSLDQGLQFLIQYYNGEERAKGNILERFSAQQFPDLHSELNLSSLELGDSALYFCASSQGHDYGYTFGSGTRLTVV.

The genes are TRBV6-5 and TRBJ2-3; the D is unclear. The CDR3 consists of 15 residues. V was pared by 9 bases and J by 0 bases, with 16 bases between. Germline lookup yields CDR1 MNHEY and CDR2 SVGAGI. This CDR3 reads CASLSRGSSTDTQYF. The CDR3 coding sequence is TGTGCCAGTTTATCACGCGGATCTAGCACAGATACGCAGTATTTT.

The CDR3 bases are TGTGCCAGTTCTGGACTAGGTCTCTACGAGCAGTACTTC. Its translation is CASSGLGLYEQYF. The J gene is TRBJ2-7, the V gene TRBV12-3 or TRBV12-4, with 7 bases that match TRBD2. This CDR3 has 13 amino acids. V was clipped by 9 bases and J by 3 bases; unmatched bases: 8.

V and J are TRBV10-2 and TRBJ1-2; D is possibly TRBD1 (6 bases). Trimming pared 7 bases from V and 3 bases from J, leaving 12 bases between. Germline V gene lookup returns CDR1 WSHSY and CDR2 SAAADI. The CDR3 covers 13 residues. DNA of the CDR3: TGCGCCAGCATTCCACAGGGCGACTATGGCTACACCTTC. This gives the protein CASIPQGDYGYTF.

The chain uses TRBV28 and TRBJ1-3; TRBD1 aligns across 12 bases. Germline lookup yields CDR1 MDHEN and CDR2 SYDVKM. J gave up 6 bases and V 5 bases, and 5 bases lay outside the gene matches. CDR3 size: 15 residues. As DNA, the CDR3 is TGTGCCAGCAGTCGGGGACAGGGGGCCATAAACACCATATATTTT. It translates to CASSRGQGAINTIYF.

The chain links TRBV30 to TRBJ2-3; tentatively, D is TRBD1 (6 bases). The CDR3 runs 13 residues. The V end was cut by 4 bases, the J end by 4 bases, with 12 bases between. The V gene's germline CDR1 is GTSNPN and CDR2 SVGIG (reference sequence). The CDR3 loop is CAWTGRGPDTQYF. CDR3 in DNA: TGTGCCTGGACGGGCAGGGGACCAGATACGCAGTATTTT.

The rearrangement links TRBV4-1 to TRBJ2-7; 9 bases map to TRBD2. This CDR3 comprises 16 residues. V dropped 2 bases and J dropped 0; count of bases not matched to a gene: 5. From germline, CDR1 is MGHRA and CDR2 YSYEKL. Here the CDR3 DNA reads TGCGCCAGCAGCCAATTAATAGCGGGAGTCTCCTACGAGCAGTACTTC. Its translation: CASSQLIAGVSYEQYF.

The V call is TRBV3-1 (or the pseudogene TRBV3-2), the J call TRBJ2-1; tentatively, D is TRBD2 (6 bases). V lost 5 bases, J lost 2 bases, and 13 bases lay in between. The CDR3 is 15 residues long. The germline V gene has CDR1 LGHDT and CDR2 YNNKEL (reference sequence). In nucleotides, the CDR3 is TGTGCCAGCAGCTCTAGCGCGTGGGCCTACAATGAGCAGTTCTTC. As protein: CASSSSAWAYNEQFF.

This chain connects TRBV5-4 to TRBJ2-1; TRBD1 agrees at 11 bases. The V segment lost 5 bases and the J segment 6 bases; nucleotides outside the gene matches: 7. Germline V gene sequence: CDR1 SGHNT, CDR2 YYREEE (reference sequence). The CDR3 consists of 15 residues. The CDR3 region is CASRFGQGAGNEQFF. CDR3 in DNA: TGTGCCAGCAGATTTGGACAGGGGGCGGGCAATGAGCAGTTCTTC.

The gene calls are TRBV29-1 and TRBJ2-1; 8 bases align to TRBD1. The V and J ends lost 6 bases and 6 bases, in that order; junction bases with no gene match: 10. CDR1 and CDR2 from the germline V gene are SQVTM and ANQGSEA. The CDR3 length is 14 residues. The chain's CDR3 is CSVPPGGSINEQFF. CDR3 nucleotide sequence: TGCAGCGTGCCCCCAGGGGGCAGTATCAATGAGCAGTTCTTC.

The J gene is TRBJ2-3, the V gene TRBV19; 7 bases line up with TRBD2. Trimming removed 6 bases from V and 4 bases from J; junction bases left unmatched: 4. This CDR3 contains 13 residues. From germline, CDR1 is LNHDA and CDR2 SQIVND (reference sequence). The CDR3 sequence is CASRRGNADTQYF. CDR3 DNA: TGTGCCAGTAGGCGGGGGAACGCAGATACGCAGTATTTT.